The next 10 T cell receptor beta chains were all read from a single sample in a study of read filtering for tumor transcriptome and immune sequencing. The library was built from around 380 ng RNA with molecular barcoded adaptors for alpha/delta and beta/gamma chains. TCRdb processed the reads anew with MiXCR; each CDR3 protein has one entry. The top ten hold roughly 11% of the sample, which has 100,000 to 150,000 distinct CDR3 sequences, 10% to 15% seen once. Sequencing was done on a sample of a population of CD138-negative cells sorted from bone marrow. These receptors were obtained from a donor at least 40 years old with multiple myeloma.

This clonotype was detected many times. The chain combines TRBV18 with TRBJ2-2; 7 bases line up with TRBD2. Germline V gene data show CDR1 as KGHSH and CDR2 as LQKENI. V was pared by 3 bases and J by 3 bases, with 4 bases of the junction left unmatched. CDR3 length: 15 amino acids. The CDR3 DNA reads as TGTGCCAGCTCACCCCGCAGCGGGGACACCGGGGAGCTGTTTTTT. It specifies CASSPRSGDTGELFF.

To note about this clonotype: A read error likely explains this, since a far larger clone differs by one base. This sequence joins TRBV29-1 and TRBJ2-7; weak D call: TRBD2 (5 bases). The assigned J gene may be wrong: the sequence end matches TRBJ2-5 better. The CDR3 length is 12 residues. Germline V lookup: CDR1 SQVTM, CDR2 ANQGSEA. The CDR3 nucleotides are TGCAGCGTTGAAGCAGAGGGAGAGACCCAGTACTTC. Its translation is CSVEAEGETQYF.

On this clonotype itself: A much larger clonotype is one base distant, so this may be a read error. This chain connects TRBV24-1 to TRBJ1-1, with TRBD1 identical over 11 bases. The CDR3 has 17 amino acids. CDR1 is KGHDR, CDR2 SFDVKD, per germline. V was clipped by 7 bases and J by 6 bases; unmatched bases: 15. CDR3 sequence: CATSQPTGTGGSAEAFF. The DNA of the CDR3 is TGTGCCACCAGCCAACCTACCGGGACAGGGGGTAGCGCTGAAGCTTTCTTT.

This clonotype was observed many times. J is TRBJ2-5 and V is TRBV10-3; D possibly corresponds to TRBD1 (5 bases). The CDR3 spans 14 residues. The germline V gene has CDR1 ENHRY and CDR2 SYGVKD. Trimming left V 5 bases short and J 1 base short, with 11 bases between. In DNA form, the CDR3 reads TGTGCCATCAGTTTTAAGGGGTCCCAAGAGACCCAGTACTTC. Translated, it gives CAISFKGSQETQYF.

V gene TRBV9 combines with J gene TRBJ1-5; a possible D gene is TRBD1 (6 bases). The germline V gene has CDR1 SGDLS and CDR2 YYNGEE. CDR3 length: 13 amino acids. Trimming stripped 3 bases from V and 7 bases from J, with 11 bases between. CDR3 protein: CASSAPGEQPQHF. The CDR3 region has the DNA TGTGCCAGCAGCGCCCCAGGGGAACAGCCCCAGCATTTT. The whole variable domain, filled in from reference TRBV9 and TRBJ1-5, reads DSGVTQTPKHLITATGQRVTLRCSPRSGDLSVYWYQQSLDQGLQFLIQYYNGEERAKGNILERFSAQQFPDLHSELNLSSLELGDSALYFCASSAPGEQPQHFGDGTRLSIL.

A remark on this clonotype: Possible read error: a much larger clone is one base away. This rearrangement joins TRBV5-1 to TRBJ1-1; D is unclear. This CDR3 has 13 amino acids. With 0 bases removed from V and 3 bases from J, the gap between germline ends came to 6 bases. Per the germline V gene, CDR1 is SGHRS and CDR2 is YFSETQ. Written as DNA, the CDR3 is TGCGCCAGCAGCTTGGGGCCGGACACTGAAGCTTTCTTT. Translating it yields CASSLGPDTEAFF. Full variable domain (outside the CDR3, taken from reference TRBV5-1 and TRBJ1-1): KAGVTQTPRYLIKTRGQQVTLSCSPISGHRSVSWYQQTPGQGLQFLFEYFSETQRNKGNFPGRFSGRQFSNSRSEMNVSTLELGDSALYLCASSLGPDTEAFFGQGTRLTVV.

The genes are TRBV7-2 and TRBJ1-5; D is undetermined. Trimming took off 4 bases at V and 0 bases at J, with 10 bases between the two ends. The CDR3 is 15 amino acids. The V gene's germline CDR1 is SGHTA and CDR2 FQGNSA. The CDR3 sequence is CASSWTGYSNQPQHF. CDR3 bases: TGTGCCAGCAGCTGGACGGGGTATAGCAATCAGCCCCAGCATTTT.

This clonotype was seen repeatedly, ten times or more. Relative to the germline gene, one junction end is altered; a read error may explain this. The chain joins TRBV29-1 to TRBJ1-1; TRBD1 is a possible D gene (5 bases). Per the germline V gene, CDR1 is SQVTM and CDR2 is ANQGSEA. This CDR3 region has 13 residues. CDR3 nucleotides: TGCGGCGTCGGGGGGACGGCGAACACTGAAGCTTTCTTT. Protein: CGVGGTANTEAFF.

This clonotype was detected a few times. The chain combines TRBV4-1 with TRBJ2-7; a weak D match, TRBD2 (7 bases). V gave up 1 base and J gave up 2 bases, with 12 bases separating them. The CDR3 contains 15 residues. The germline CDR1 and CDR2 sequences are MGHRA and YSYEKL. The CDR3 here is CASSQGGGLTYEQYF. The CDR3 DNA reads TGCGCCAGCAGCCAAGGGGGGGGCCTAACCTACGAGCAGTACTTC.

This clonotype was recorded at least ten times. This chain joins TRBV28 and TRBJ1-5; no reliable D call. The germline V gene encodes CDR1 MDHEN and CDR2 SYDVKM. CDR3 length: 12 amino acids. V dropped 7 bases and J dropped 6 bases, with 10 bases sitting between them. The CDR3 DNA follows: TGTGCCAGCACGGTCAGCGGTCAGCCCCAGCATTTT. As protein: CASTVSGQPQHF.